This passage covers 17 T cell receptor beta chains from one sample sequenced in a study of CD8 T cells in Susac syndrome. After extraction with the RNeasy kit, roughly 0.45 to 1 ug of the RNA was reverse transcribed using random hexamers. TCRdb re-called the immunoSEQ multiplex PCR reads with MiXCR, one entry per CDR3 protein. The table includes roughly 400,000 distinct CDR3 sequences, approximately 85% detected once. The sequenced sample consisted of CD8+ T cells from PBMCs. These receptors all come from a human donor with multiple sclerosis.

J is TRBJ2-3 and V is TRBV6-6; D call uncertain. Germline V gives CDR1 MNHNY, CDR2 SVGAGI (reference sequence). V lost 2 bases and J lost 3, with 6 bases in between. The length of the CDR3 is 13 residues. The CDR3 loop reads CASSYGWTDTQYF. CDR3 in DNA: TGTGCCAGCAGTTACGGTTGGACAGATACGCAGTATTTT.

This clonotype was seen only once. The rearrangement uses TRBV5-6 and TRBJ1-1; D is unclear. This CDR3 region has 12 residues. With 4 bases removed from V and 8 bases from J, the gap between germline ends came to 12 bases. Germline V lookup: CDR1 SGHDT, CDR2 YYEEEE. The CDR3 DNA is TGTGCCAGCAGCCGGTGGTCAGCCGAAGCTTTCTTT. Its protein product is CASSRWSAEAFF.

The chain links TRBV15 to TRBJ1-5; a possible D gene is TRBD1 (5 bases). Germline CDR1 reads LNHNV; CDR2 reads YYDKDF (reference sequence). Deletions cut 1 base from V and 1 base from J, with 11 bases between. The CDR3 is 16 amino acids. The CDR3 bases are TGTGCCACCAGCAGAGGACAGATTAACAGCAATCAGCCCCAGCATTTT. Residues: CATSRGQINSNQPQHF.

V is TRBV19 and J is TRBJ2-2; TRBD2 aligns across 10 bases. The CDR3 runs to 16 residues. Germline CDR1 LNHDA, CDR2 SQIVND (reference sequence). V lost 8 bases, J lost 3 bases, and 9 bases stayed unmatched. The CDR3 is CASCLAGEMYTGELFF. The CDR3 DNA reads TGTGCCAGTTGCCTAGCGGGAGAAATGTACACCGGGGAGCTGTTTTTT.

V usage is TRBV6-5 and J usage is TRBJ1-1; D may be TRBD1 (5 bases). Germline V gene lookup returns CDR1 MNHEY and CDR2 SVGAGI. Trimming pared 1 base from V and 0 bases from J, leaving 18 bases between. This CDR3 has 18 residues. CDR3 residues: CASSYFGTASALNTEAFF. Written as DNA, the CDR3 is TGTGCCAGCAGTTACTTTGGGACGGCCTCCGCCTTGAACACTGAAGCTTTCTTT.

This clonotype was observed a handful of times. The rearrangement joins TRBV19 to TRBJ2-7, with 10 bases fitting TRBD2. The CDR3 length is 14 residues. Germline-derived CDR1 and CDR2 are LNHDA and SQIVND (reference sequence). J was trimmed by 5 bases and V by 6 bases; bases with no gene match: 7. CDR3 amino acids: CASSLGTSVHEQYF. The CDR3 DNA reads TGTGCCAGTAGCCTGGGGACTAGCGTCCACGAGCAGTACTTC.

The gene calls are TRBV7-9 and TRBJ2-1, with TRBD2 matching 13 bases. The V gene's germline CDR1 is SEHNR and CDR2 FQNEAQ (reference sequence). The CDR3 is 15 residues long. Trimming cost V 4 bases and J 7 bases; bases outside gene matches: 4. The CDR3, as DNA: TGTGCCAGCAGCTACACTAGCGGGAGGGTAAATGAGCAGTTCTTC. Residues: CASSYTSGRVNEQFF.

V gene TRBV15 combines with J gene TRBJ2-7; a weak D match, TRBD1 (6 bases). The length of the CDR3 is 15 residues. V lost 0 bases to trimming and J lost 0 bases, with 9 bases between them. Germline assignment: CDR1 LNHNV and CDR2 YYDKDF (reference sequence). CDR3 protein: CATSRELGGSYEQYF. Here the CDR3 DNA reads TGTGCCACCAGCAGAGAATTAGGGGGCTCCTACGAGCAGTACTTC.

The chain combines TRBV6-1 with TRBJ2-5; D not resolved. Trimming took off 8 bases at V and 5 bases at J, with 9 bases between the two ends. Per the germline V gene, CDR1 is MNHNS and CDR2 is SASEGT. The length of the CDR3 is 11 residues. The CDR3: CASGPSETQYF. The CDR3 nucleotides are TGTGCCAGCGGACCCTCCGAGACCCAGTACTTC.

The chain links TRBV27 to TRBJ1-1; D unresolved. This CDR3 has 12 amino acids. Germline values: CDR1 MNHEY, CDR2 SMNVEV (reference sequence). Trimming stripped 6 bases from V and 7 bases from J, with 12 bases between. CDR3 sequence (DNA): TGTGCCAGCAGAACATGGGAAAATGAAGCTTTCTTT. It encodes CASRTWENEAFF.

The V call is TRBV27, the J call TRBJ1-5; D possibly corresponds to TRBD1 (6 bases). The CDR3 contains 15 residues. CDR1 is MNHEY, CDR2 SMNVEV, per germline (reference sequence). Between the trimmed V and J ends, which lost 4 bases and 4 bases, there was a span of 14 bases. The CDR3 coding sequence is TGTGCCAGCAGTTCCCTTTCAGGGGAGAATCAGCCCCAGCATTTT. Amino acid sequence: CASSSLSGENQPQHF.

Written as DNA, the CDR3 is TGTGCCAGCAGTTTTTCCGGGGAGACCCAGTACTTC. This translates into CASSFSGETQYF. V usage is TRBV12-3 or TRBV12-4 and J usage is TRBJ2-5; the D is unclear. Trimming took 3 bases from V and 5 from J, leaving 7 bases between them. This CDR3 is 12 amino acids long.

This CDR3 reads CASSEYFGQGFTEAFF. The DNA for the CDR3 is TGTGCCAGCAGTGAATACTTTGGACAGGGTTTTACTGAAGCTTTCTTT. This chain links TRBV6-1 with TRBJ1-1; 8 bases line up with TRBD1. Per the germline V gene, CDR1 is MNHNS and CDR2 is SASEGT. This CDR3 has 16 residues. Trimming removed 2 bases from V and 5 bases from J; junction bases left unmatched: 10.

This chain links TRBV20-1 with TRBJ1-1; TRBD1 matches 9 bases. Per the germline V gene, CDR1 is DFQATT and CDR2 is SNEGSKA (reference sequence). V lost 6 bases to trimming and J lost 4 bases; unmatched junction nucleotides: 6. The CDR3 has 13 residues. CDR3 protein: CSATGGLATEAFF. In DNA, the CDR3 is TGCAGTGCAACAGGGGGCTTGGCCACTGAAGCTTTCTTT.

The chain uses TRBV5-6 and TRBJ2-3; D is ambiguous. This CDR3 region has 16 residues. Germline CDR1 and CDR2: SGHDT and YYEEEE. Trimming shortened V by 0 bases and J by 2 bases, and 13 bases separated the two germline ends. The CDR3 coding sequence is TGTGCCAGCAGCTTGGGGGCAGTAGGTTTCACAGATACGCAGTATTTT. Translation gives CASSLGAVGFTDTQYF.

The chain employs TRBV4-1 and TRBJ2-5; 7 bases align to TRBD1. V lost 4 bases to trimming and J lost 1 base; unmatched junction nucleotides: 9. The germline V gene has CDR1 MGHRA and CDR2 YSYEKL. CDR3 length equals 16 residues. The CDR3 DNA reads as TGCGCCAGCAGCCGAGGGACAGCCGAGCTCCAAGAGACCCAGTACTTC. Protein sequence: CASSRGTAELQETQYF.

The V and J genes are TRBV5-4 and TRBJ2-1; TRBD2 might be the D (5 bases). V dropped 3 bases and J dropped 0 bases, with 31 bases sitting between them. This CDR3 has 22 residues. Germline lookup yields CDR1 SGHNT and CDR2 YYREEE (reference sequence). Written as DNA, the CDR3 is TGTGCCAGCAGCTCGGCCACGAGGCAGCTGAGTTGGAGGAGGCTCTCCTACAATGAGCAGTTCTTC. It yields the protein CASSSATRQLSWRRLSYNEQFF. The complete variable domain, with remaining parts taken from reference TRBV5-4 and TRBJ2-1, reads ETGVTQSPTHLIKTRGQQVTLRCSSQSGHNTVSWYQQALGQGPQFIFQYYREEENGRGNFPPRFSGLQFPNYSSELNVNALELDDSALYLCASSSATRQLSWRRLSYNEQFFGPGTRLTVL.